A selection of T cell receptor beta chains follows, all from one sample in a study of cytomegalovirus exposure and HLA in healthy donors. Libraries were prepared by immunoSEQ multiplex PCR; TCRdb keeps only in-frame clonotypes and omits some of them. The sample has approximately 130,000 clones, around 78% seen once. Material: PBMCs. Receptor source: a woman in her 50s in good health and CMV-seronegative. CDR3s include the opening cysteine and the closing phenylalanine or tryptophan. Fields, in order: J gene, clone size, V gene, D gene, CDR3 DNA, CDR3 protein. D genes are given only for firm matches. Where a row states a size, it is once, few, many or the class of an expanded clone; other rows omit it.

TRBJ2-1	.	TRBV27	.	TGTGCCAGCAGTTTATCATATGCTAGCTCCGTAATCTACAATGAGCAGTTCTTC	CASSLSYASSVIYNEQFF
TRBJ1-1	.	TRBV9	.	TGTGCCAGCAGCGTAGAAGGGGTGGCGAACACTGAAGCTTTCTTT	CASSVEGVANTEAFF
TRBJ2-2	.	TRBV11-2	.	TGTGCCAGCAGCTTTAGCACCGGGGAGCTGTTTTTT	CASSFSTGELFF
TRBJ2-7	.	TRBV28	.	TGTGCCAGCAGTCACCAACTAGCAGGAACCTACGAGCAGTACTTC	CASSHQLAGTYEQYF
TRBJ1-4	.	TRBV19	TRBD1	TGTGCCAGTACCCCGAGACAGGGGGGTGAAAAACTGTTTTTT	CASTPRQGGEKLFF
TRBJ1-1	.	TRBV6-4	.	TGTGCCAGCAGTGTAAACAGCCAGAACACTGAAGCTTTCTTT	CASSVNSQNTEAFF
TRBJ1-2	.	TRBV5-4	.	TGTGCCAGCAGCTTGGAAGGGGCCCGCTATGGCTACACCTTC	CASSLEGARYGYTF
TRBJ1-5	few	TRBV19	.	TGTGCCAGTAGTGGTGGACCGAGGGCAGAGCAGGCCCAGCATTTT	CASSGGPRAEQAQHF
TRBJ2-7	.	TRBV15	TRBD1	TGTGCCACCGGAGGGTGGCCGACAGGGGTCGAGCAGTACTTC	CATGGWPTGVEQYF
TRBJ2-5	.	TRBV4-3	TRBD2	TGCGCCAGCAGCCAGGGGGGGAGAGAAGAGACCCAGTACTTC	CASSQGGREETQYF
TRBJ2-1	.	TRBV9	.	TGTGCCAGCAGCGTAGATGGTCAGCACGGGGAGCAGTTCTTC	CASSVDGQHGEQFF
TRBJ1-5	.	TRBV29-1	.	TGCAGCGTTGCCGGGATCGGCAATCAGCCCCAGCATTTT	CSVAGIGNQPQHF
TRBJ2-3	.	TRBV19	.	TGTGCCAGTAGTATGCGCCCCCCGCGGCGGATAGGACAGGATACGCAGTATTTT	CASSMRPPRRIGQDTQYF
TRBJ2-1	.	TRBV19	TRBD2	TGTGCCAGTACGTCCGGGCTAGCGGCCGACTACAATGAGCAGTTCTTC	CASTSGLAADYNEQFF
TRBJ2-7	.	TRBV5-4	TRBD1	TGTGCCAGCAGCTGGGGGACAGGGGTCTACGAGCAGTACTTC	CASSWGTGVYEQYF
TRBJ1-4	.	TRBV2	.	TGTGCCAGCAGAGGGTATAGCGAACTTAATGAAAAACTGTTTTTT	CASRGYSELNEKLFF
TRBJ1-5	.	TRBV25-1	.	TGTGCCAGCAGTGCCCACAGGGATGGCCAGCCCCAGAATTTT	CASSAHRDGQPQNF
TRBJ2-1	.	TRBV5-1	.	TGCGCCAGCAGCTTTCTCAATGAGCAGTTCTTC	CASSFLNEQFF
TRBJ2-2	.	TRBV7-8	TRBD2	TGTGCCAGCAGCCCCGAGCTCGTTCTAGCGGGAGCCCACCTCCCGAACACCGGGGAGCTGTTTTTT	CASSPELVLAGAHLPNTGELFF
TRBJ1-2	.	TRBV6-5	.	TGTGCCAGCAGGGCGCCTAGTGCCAACTATGGCTACACCTTC	CASRAPSANYGYTF
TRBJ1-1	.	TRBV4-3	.	TGCGCCAGCAGCCAAGGTGGGGGGGCCGCGACTGAAGCTTTCTTT	CASSQGGGAATEAFF
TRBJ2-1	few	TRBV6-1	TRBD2	TGTGCCAGCAGCCCGGGACTAGCGAGCAATGAGCAGTTCTTC	CASSPGLASNEQFF
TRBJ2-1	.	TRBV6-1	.	TGTGCCAGCAGTGGCGGCCAGCCTCTAAACTACAATGAGCAGTTCTTC	CASSGGQPLNYNEQFF
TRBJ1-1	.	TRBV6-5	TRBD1	TGTGCCAGCAGGGGACAGACGAACACTGAAGCTTTCTTT	CASRGQTNTEAFF
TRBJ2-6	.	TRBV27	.	TGTGCCAGCAGTTTAGCTACTACCTCTGGGGCCAACGTCCTGACTTTC	CASSLATTSGANVLTF
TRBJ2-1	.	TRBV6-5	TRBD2	TGTGCCAGCCGGACTAGCGGCAATGAGCAGTTCTTC	CASRTSGNEQFF
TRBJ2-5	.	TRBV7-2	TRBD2	TGTGCCAGCAGCCCCGGACTAGCGGGACGGGAGACCCAGTACTTC	CASSPGLAGRETQYF
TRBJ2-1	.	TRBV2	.	TGTGCCAGCAGTGGCGTCCACGGAGTCTATGAGCAGTTCTTC	CASSGVHGVYEQFF
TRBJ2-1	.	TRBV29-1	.	TGCAGCGCCGAGCAAGGGGAGCGGGTTTACAATGAGCAGTTCTTC	CSAEQGERVYNEQFF
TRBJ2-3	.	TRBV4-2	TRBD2	TGTGCCAGCAGCCAAGTGACGAGCGGGGGTCCTCTTGCGCAGTATTTT	CASSQVTSGGPLAQYF
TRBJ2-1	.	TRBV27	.	TGTGCCAGCAGTCCCCCCCTAGCGAACAATGAGCAGTTCTTC	CASSPPLANNEQFF
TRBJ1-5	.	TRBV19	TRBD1	TGTGCCAGTGGAACGACAGGGGGCGGCCAGCCCCAGCATTTT	CASGTTGGGQPQHF
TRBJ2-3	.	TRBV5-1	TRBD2	TGCGCCAGCAGCTTGGGGGGGGGAGTCACCACAGATACGCAGTATTTT	CASSLGGGVTTDTQYF
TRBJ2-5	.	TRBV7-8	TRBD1	TGTGCCAGCAGCTTAGGCGGACAGGGTTCTCCAGTAGAGACCCAGTACTTC	CASSLGGQGSPVETQYF
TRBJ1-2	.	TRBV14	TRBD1	TGTGCCAGCTCGAGGGGACAGTCTAACTATGGCTACACCTTC	CASSRGQSNYGYTF
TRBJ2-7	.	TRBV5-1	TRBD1	TGCGCCAGCAGCCCCCGGGGACAGGCTACCTACGAGCAGTACTTC	CASSPRGQATYEQYF
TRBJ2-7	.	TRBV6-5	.	TGTGCCAGCGGAGGGGATCCGCTCGAGCAGTACTTC	CASGGDPLEQYF
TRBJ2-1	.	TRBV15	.	TGTGCCACCAGCAGAGTTGACAGGTACTACAATGAGCAGTTCTTC	CATSRVDRYYNEQFF
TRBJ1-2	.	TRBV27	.	TGTGCCAGCAGTTTATCGGCGGGACGTTTCACGCGTGGCTACACCTTC	CASSLSAGRFTRGYTF
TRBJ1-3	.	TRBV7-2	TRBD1	TGTGCCAGCAGCTTAGCGACAGGGGGCTTTGCTGGAAACACCATATATTTT	CASSLATGGFAGNTIYF
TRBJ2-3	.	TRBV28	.	TGTGCCAGCCAGCAGCGGGCCCCGTTTTTTGATACGCAGTATTTT	CASQQRAPFFDTQYF
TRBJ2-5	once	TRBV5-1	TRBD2	TGCGCCAGCAGTTCGGGACTAGCAGAGACCCAGTACTTC	CASSSGLAETQYF
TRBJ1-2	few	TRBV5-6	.	TGTGCCAGCAGGCCTCCGTCCAGTAACTATGGCTACACCTTC	CASRPPSSNYGYTF
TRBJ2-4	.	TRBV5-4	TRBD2	TGTGCCAGCAGCCCCGGGACTAGCGGGAGAGGGAATGAGTACTTC	CASSPGTSGRGNEYF